The subject of this entry is one T cell receptor (beta chain). These data belong to a study of blood T cell repertoires in COVID-19. Recruits, aged roughly 18 to 89 years, lived in 24 US areas. V shed 0 bases and J shed 0 bases, with 12 bases lying between them. CDR1 and CDR2 from the germline V gene are LNHDA and SQIVND (reference sequence). The CDR3 runs to 17 residues. Authors' data handling: Reference gene primer amplification yielded estimated nucleated cell counts. The repertoire was sequenced with immunoSEQ multiplex PCR; TCRdb's copy has only in-frame clones and lacks some. For V, J and clone size, that table is used; D and trimming come from the DNA. The data show fewer than 450,000 clones, roughly 91% seen once.

This chain connects TRBV19 to TRBJ2-1, with D hard to call. The sequencing input was PBMCs or T cells enriched from blood (not recorded which). The sequence came from a woman between 18 and 29 years old who had recovered from COVID-19. The CDR3 DNA reads TGTGCCAGTAGTATAGATCATGTGGAGAGCTCCTACAATGAGCAGTTCTTC. It specifies CASSIDHVESSYNEQFF.